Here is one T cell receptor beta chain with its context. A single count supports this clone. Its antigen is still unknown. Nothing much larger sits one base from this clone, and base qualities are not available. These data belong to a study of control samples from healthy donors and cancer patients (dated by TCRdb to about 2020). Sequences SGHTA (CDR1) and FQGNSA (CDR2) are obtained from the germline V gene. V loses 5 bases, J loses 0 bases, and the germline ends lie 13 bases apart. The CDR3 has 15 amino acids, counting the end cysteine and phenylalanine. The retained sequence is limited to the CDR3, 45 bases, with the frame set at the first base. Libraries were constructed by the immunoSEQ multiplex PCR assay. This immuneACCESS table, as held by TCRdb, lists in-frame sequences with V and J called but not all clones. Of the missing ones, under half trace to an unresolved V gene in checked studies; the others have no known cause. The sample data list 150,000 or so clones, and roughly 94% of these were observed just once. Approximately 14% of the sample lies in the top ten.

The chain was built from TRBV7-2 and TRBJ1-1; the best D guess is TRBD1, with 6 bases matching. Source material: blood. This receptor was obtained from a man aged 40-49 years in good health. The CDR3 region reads CASSLGGRMNTEAFF. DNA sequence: TGTGCCAGCAGCCTAGGGGGTCGGATGAACACTGAAGCTTTCTTT.